These 28 T cell receptor beta chains were sequenced from one sample in a study of T cells after yellow fever vaccination. TCRdb independently ran MiXCR on the 5' RACE reads; one entry per CDR3 protein. Of approximately 550,000 distinct CDR3 sequences listed, 15% to 20% are singletons. The source was PBMCs, collected 15 days after the yellow fever booster vaccination. These receptors originate from a man between 25 and 39 years old who received the YFV17D yellow fever vaccine.

This clonotype was observed a handful of times. The rearrangement joins TRBV7-2 to TRBJ2-4, with a weak D call TRBD1 (5 bases). V was pared by 1 base and J by 15 bases, with 25 bases between. Germline CDR1 SGHTA, CDR2 FQGNSA. The CDR3 covers 16 residues. The CDR3 is CASSLGSGLVKGVRYF. In DNA, the CDR3 is TGTGCCAGCAGCTTAGGCTCAGGGCTGGTTAAAGGGGTTCGGTACTTC.

The CDR3 sequence is CASSTGDSNTEQYF. The CDR3 DNA is TGCGCCAGCAGCACCGGGGACAGCAATACCGAGCAGTACTTC. The rearrangement joins TRBV5-1 to TRBJ2-7; 7 nucleotides match TRBD1. The CDR3 spans 14 residues. V trimming: 4 bases; J trimming: 6 bases; junction bases outside the gene matches: 10. Germline V gene sequence: CDR1 SGHRS, CDR2 YFSETQ.

The chain carries TRBV3-1 and TRBJ2-3; the D gene is possibly TRBD2 (5 bases). Germline V CDR1 and CDR2: LGHDT, YNNKEL (reference sequence). Trimming cost V 0 bases and J 10 bases, with 14 bases left between them. The CDR3 spans 14 residues. DNA for the CDR3: TGTGCCAGCAGCCAAGATCTCAGCAACGGGGCGCAGTATTTT. Protein sequence: CASSQDLSNGAQYF.

There are a few counts of this clonotype. This sequence joins TRBV28 and TRBJ2-7; a weak D match, TRBD1 (6 bases). Trimming cost V 5 bases and J 3 bases, with 14 bases left between them. The CDR3 has 14 amino acids. Germline V CDR1 and CDR2: MDHEN, SYDVKM. The CDR3, as DNA: TGTGCCAGCAGTGTAGGGGGTATAGGCTACGAGCAGTACTTC. This encodes CASSVGGIGYEQYF.

This clonotype was observed a handful of times. The genes are TRBV2 and TRBJ2-7, with a weak D call TRBD1 (5 bases). Germline V CDR1 and CDR2: SNHLY, FYNNEI. CDR3 length: 12 amino acids. Deletions cut 6 bases from V and 7 bases from J, with 13 bases between. The CDR3 is CASSARVGEQYF. The DNA of the CDR3 is TGTGCCAGCAGCGCCAGGGTAGGGGAGCAGTACTTC.

This clonotype was observed a handful of times. This chain joins TRBV5-6 and TRBJ2-5, with 7 positions matching TRBD1. In germline, CDR1 is SGHDT, CDR2 YYEEEE. V shed 4 bases and J 5 bases; nucleotides not matched to a gene: 11. The CDR3 totals 15 residues. In DNA form, the CDR3 reads TGTGCCAGCAGCCGTGGGACAGATGAGTTGGAGACCCAGTACTTC. This codes for CASSRGTDELETQYF.

There are a few counts of this clonotype. The chain's CDR3 is CAWSGQSYEQYF. The CDR3 nucleotides are TGTGCCTGGAGTGGCCAGTCCTACGAGCAGTACTTC. V is TRBV30 and J is TRBJ2-7, with D unclear. Trimming took 1 base from V and 1 from J, leaving 5 bases between them. CDR1 is GTSNPN, CDR2 SVGIG, per germline (reference sequence). This CDR3 contains 12 residues.

This clonotype was detected only a few times. The DNA of the CDR3 is TGCAGTGCTAGTATGGGGGGTGGCAATCAGCCCCAGCATTTT. It encodes CSASMGGGNQPQHF. The chain uses TRBV20-1 and TRBJ1-5; tentatively, D is TRBD1 (5 bases). V lost 3 bases and J lost 2, with 11 bases in between. The CDR3 has 14 residues. CDR1 DFQATT and CDR2 SNEGSKA come from the germline V gene (reference sequence).

This clonotype was seen a handful of times. The rearrangement joins TRBV18 to TRBJ2-7, with 9 bases fitting TRBD1. J gave up 4 bases and V 3 bases, and 10 bases lay outside the gene matches. The germline gives CDR1 KGHSH, CDR2 LQKENI. CDR3 size: 16 residues. Written as DNA, the CDR3 is TGTGCCAGCTCACCCACGTCGGGACAGGGACGTTACGAGCAGTACTTC. Translated: CASSPTSGQGRYEQYF.

The rearrangement joins TRBV5-6 to TRBJ2-5, with a weak D call TRBD2 (5 bases). CDR3 length equals 13 residues. Trimming took off 4 bases at V and 4 bases at J, with 11 bases between the two ends. Germline CDR1 SGHDT, CDR2 YYEEEE. The CDR3 loop is CASSDSVVETQYF. CDR3 DNA: TGTGCCAGCAGCGATAGCGTCGTAGAGACCCAGTACTTC.

The CDR3 nucleotides read TGTGCCAGCCACGAACCGGGACAGGGGAACGGGGAGCTGTTTTTT. Translation: CASHEPGQGNGELFF. The V gene is TRBV25-1, the J gene TRBJ2-2; 10 bases align to TRBD1. Germline V CDR1 and CDR2: MGHDK, SYGVNS. CDR3 size: 15 residues. Trimming at V came to 8 bases and at J to 7 bases, leaving 10 bases not matched to a gene.

The chain uses TRBV6-5 and TRBJ2-7; TRBD1 matches 11 bases. With V trimmed by 8 bases and J by 5 bases, 2 bases remained unmatched. CDR1 is MNHEY and CDR2 is SVGAGI in the germline V gene. The CDR3 is 12 residues long. The CDR3 DNA reads TGTGCCAGCGCGGGACAGGGGGACGAGCAGTACTTC. Protein sequence: CASAGQGDEQYF.

This chain connects TRBV20-1 to TRBJ2-7; D is unclear. The CDR3 loop spans 13 amino acids. Germline loops: CDR1 DFQATT, CDR2 SNEGSKA (reference sequence). Trimming removed 6 bases from V and 7 bases from J, with 19 bases in between. The CDR3 is CSATRAAPPEQYF. In nucleotides, the CDR3 is TGCAGTGCCACTCGCGCGGCTCCTCCTGAGCAGTACTTC.

This clonotype was counted a few times. The chain joins TRBV7-9 to TRBJ2-5; D gene unclear. Germline-derived CDR1 and CDR2 are SEHNR and FQNEAQ (reference sequence). V shed 5 bases and J shed 4 bases, with 8 bases lying between them. The CDR3 contains 12 residues. The CDR3 sequence: CASSTAAETQYF. In DNA form, the CDR3 reads TGTGCCAGCAGCACTGCCGCAGAGACCCAGTACTTC.

This chain joins TRBV5-1 and TRBJ1-1, with D possibly being TRBD1 (5 bases). The CDR3 is made up of 15 amino acids. V was pared by 0 bases and J by 6 bases, with 15 bases between. Per the germline V gene, CDR1 is SGHRS and CDR2 is YFSETQ. CDR3 DNA: TGCGCCAGCAGCTTGGCCAATTCAGGGACTTCTGAAGCTTTCTTT. Amino acids: CASSLANSGTSEAFF.

The sample holds many counts of this clonotype. The genes are TRBV20-1 and TRBJ2-7, with a weak D call TRBD2 (6 bases). CDR1 and CDR2 from the germline V gene are DFQATT and SNEGSKA (reference sequence). V was clipped by 2 bases and J by 2 bases, with 13 bases between them. CDR3 length equals 14 residues. The CDR3 is CSARIPGLTYEQYF. CDR3 nucleotides: TGCAGTGCTAGAATTCCGGGACTCACCTACGAGCAGTACTTC.

The V and J genes are TRBV7-2 and TRBJ2-2; no clear D gene. V shed 6 bases and J shed 6 bases, with 11 bases lying between them. The V gene's germline CDR1 is SGHTA and CDR2 FQGNSA. The CDR3 is 13 residues long. CDR3 amino acids: CASSSRVAGELFF. The CDR3, as DNA: TGTGCCAGCAGTTCACGGGTTGCCGGGGAGCTGTTTTTT.

This clonotype was observed a few times. The CDR3 DNA sequence: TGCGCCAGCAGCTCCCTGGGGTCTAGCGCATCCCCCTCCTACAATGAGCAGTTCTTC. Translating it yields CASSSLGSSASPSYNEQFF. The rearrangement links TRBV5-1 to TRBJ2-1, with D possibly TRBD2 on 6 matching bases. Germline V gives CDR1 SGHRS, CDR2 YFSETQ. With 3 bases removed from V and 0 bases from J, the gap between germline ends came to 22 bases. The CDR3 has 19 residues. The variable domain in full, with the rest retrieved from reference TRBV5-1 and TRBJ2-1, is KAGVTQTPRYLIKTRGQQVTLSCSPISGHRSVSWYQQTPGQGLQFLFEYFSETQRNKGNFPGRFSGRQFSNSRSEMNVSTLELGDSALYLCASSSLGSSASPSYNEQFFGPGTRLTVL.

V gene TRBV5-1 combines with J gene TRBJ2-7, with 11 nucleotides matching TRBD2. This CDR3 comprises 15 residues. Germline CDR1 and CDR2: SGHRS and YFSETQ. Trimming at V came to 2 bases and at J to 5 bases, leaving 6 bases not matched to a gene. The CDR3 DNA follows: TGCGCCAGCAGCTTTAGCGGGAGGGCCCTGGACGAGCAGTACTTC. Translating gives CASSFSGRALDEQYF.

This clonotype was observed a few times. The J gene is TRBJ2-4, the V gene TRBV6-2 or TRBV6-3, with 7 bases matching TRBD2. With 0 bases clipped from V and 6 bases from J, the junction kept 17 bases outside the gene matches. CDR1 is MNHEY and CDR2 is SVGEGT in the germline V gene. This CDR3 spans 19 amino acids. The CDR3 DNA reads TGTGCCAGCAGTTACTCGGTAACTTTTGATCAAGCGGGGCGAAACATTCAGTACTTC. It encodes CASSYSVTFDQAGRNIQYF.

This clonotype was recorded a few times. CDR3 in DNA: TGCAGTGCTAGACGGCGGGCCCAAGAGACCCAGTACTTC. Translation: CSARRRAQETQYF. The chain combines TRBV20-1 with TRBJ2-5; weak D call: TRBD2 (5 bases). The V gene's germline CDR1 is DFQATT and CDR2 SNEGSKA (reference sequence). V gave up 2 bases and J gave up 1 base, with 8 bases separating them. The CDR3 is made up of 13 amino acids.

V is TRBV4-3 and J is TRBJ1-2; 10 bases line up with TRBD1. CDR3 length: 17 residues. CDR1 and CDR2 (germline): LGHNA, YSLEER. Losses at the gene ends were 0 bases for V and 8 bases for J; bases not matched to a gene: 12. CDR3 bases: TGCGCCAGCAGCCAAGATAGGACCGGACAGGGGGTAGAAGGCTACACCTTC. Protein sequence: CASSQDRTGQGVEGYTF.

This clonotype was recorded many times. The chain recombines TRBV12-3 or TRBV12-4 with TRBJ1-1; a weak D match, TRBD1 (5 bases). Deletions cut 3 bases from V and 6 bases from J, with 11 bases between. The CDR3 contains 13 residues. The CDR3 spells CASSLGGKAEAFF. The CDR3, as DNA: TGTGCCAGCAGTTTGGGGGGGAAAGCTGAAGCTTTCTTT.

The chain employs TRBV3-1 and TRBJ2-7; a weak D match, TRBD2 (5 bases). Germline-derived CDR1 and CDR2 are LGHDT and YNNKEL (reference sequence). The CDR3 is 14 amino acids. Between the trimmed V and J ends, which lost 4 bases and 0 bases, there was a span of 10 bases. The CDR3 loop reads CASSPGVGSYEQYF. The CDR3 DNA sequence: TGTGCCAGCAGCCCCGGGGTGGGCTCCTACGAGCAGTACTTC.

This chain connects TRBV4-2 to TRBJ2-2; D uncertain. The CDR3 totals 14 residues. V was clipped by 1 base and J by 6 bases, with 9 bases between them. Germline V lookup: CDR1 LGHNA, CDR2 YNFKEQ. Here the CDR3 reads CASSQAWVSGELFF. CDR3 DNA sequence: TGTGCCAGCAGCCAAGCGTGGGTTTCCGGGGAGCTGTTTTTT.

This clonotype turned up a few times. V usage is TRBV6-2 or TRBV6-3 and J usage is TRBJ2-1; 11 positions agree with TRBD2. With V trimmed by 0 bases and J by 6 bases, 10 bases remained unmatched. The CDR3 covers 18 residues. The germline V gene encodes CDR1 MNHEY and CDR2 SVGEGT. CDR3 amino acids: CASSYSPRTSGYLNEQFF. The CDR3 nucleotides are TGTGCCAGCAGTTACTCCCCCAGGACTAGCGGGTACCTCAATGAGCAGTTCTTC.

The chain joins TRBV27 to TRBJ1-5; D gene uncertain. Per germline, CDR1 MNHEY and CDR2 SMNVEV (reference sequence). Trimming cost V 7 bases and J 1 base, with 17 bases left between them. This CDR3 contains 16 residues. The CDR3 DNA sequence: TGTGCCAGCAAGAATCGTAGCGGGAAAAGCAATCAGCCCCAGCATTTT. This sequence encodes CASKNRSGKSNQPQHF.

The chain joins TRBV5-1 to TRBJ2-3; maybe TRBD2 (6 bases). Looked up from germline, CDR1 is SGHRS and CDR2 is YFSETQ. The CDR3 is 15 amino acids. The V end was cut by 6 bases, the J end by 4 bases, with 18 bases between. CDR3 coding DNA: TGCGCCAGCACTTTAGCGGTATCCGGAGCAGATACGCAGTATTTT. This sequence encodes CASTLAVSGADTQYF.